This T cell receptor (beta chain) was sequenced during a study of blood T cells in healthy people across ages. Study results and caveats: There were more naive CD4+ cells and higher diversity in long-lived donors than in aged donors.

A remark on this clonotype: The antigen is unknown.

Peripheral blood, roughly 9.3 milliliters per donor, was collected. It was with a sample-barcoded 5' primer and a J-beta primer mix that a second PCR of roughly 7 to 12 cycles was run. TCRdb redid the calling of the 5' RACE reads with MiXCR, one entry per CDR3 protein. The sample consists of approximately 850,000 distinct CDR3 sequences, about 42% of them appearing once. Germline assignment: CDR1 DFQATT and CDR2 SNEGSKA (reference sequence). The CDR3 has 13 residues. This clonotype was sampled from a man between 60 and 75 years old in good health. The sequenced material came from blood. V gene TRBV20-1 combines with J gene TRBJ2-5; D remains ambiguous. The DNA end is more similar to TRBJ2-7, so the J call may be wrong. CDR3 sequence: CSAPERAKYEQYF. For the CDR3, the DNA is TGCAGTGCCCCCGAAAGGGCAAAGTACGAGCAGTACTTC.